This T cell receptor (beta chain) was sequenced during a study of identical twins. Study outcomes and limitations: A lower insertion count was a feature of abundant cord blood beta clonotypes, with no such feature in memory repertoires. Models underestimated how often monozygotic twins shared out-of-frame TCR alpha. Without tracking the same donors, conclusions rested on cross-sectional statistical analysis.

There are 15 residues in the CDR3. V lost 4 bases to trimming and J lost 5 bases; unmatched junction nucleotides: 8. From germline, CDR1 is SEHNR and CDR2 FQNEAQ (reference sequence). This clonotype was counted between two and nine times. Its antigen is not known. Unique molecular identifiers were present on the cDNA, which also gained a universal primer site by template switching. TCRdb passed the 5' RACE reads through MiXCR, listing each CDR3 protein once. The sample gives 550,000 to 700,000 distinct CDR3 sequences, approximately 10% of which show up once; roughly 3.2% is in the top ten. This sample also appeared in a second study, on yellow fever vaccine responses in identical twins.

The sequenced sample consisted of PBMCs. This TCR came from a woman between 18 and 30 years old in good health. The rearrangement joins TRBV7-9 to TRBJ1-1; TRBD1 agrees at 9 bases. The CDR3 region is CASSWGQGLGTEAFF. The CDR3 region has the DNA TGTGCCAGCAGCTGGGGACAGGGTTTGGGAACTGAAGCTTTCTTT.